The clone carrying this T cell receptor (beta chain) is medium-sized (0.01 to 0.1%). Its antigen is not known. TCRdb used MiXCR to reprocess the 5' RACE reads, holding one entry per CDR3 protein. The repertoire holds about 23,000 distinct CDR3 sequences, with roughly 4.5% as singletons. Regarding time point: sample taken at primary tumor resection. Unsorted samples of tumor, nontumor lung or frozen PBMC had their whole RNA sequenced. CDR1 and CDR2 (germline): SQVTM, ANQGSEA. This CDR3 has 14 residues. After removal of 1 base from V and 8 bases from J, the junction contained 3 bases not matched to a gene. This sample is drawn from a study of spatial heterogeneity in lung cancer. Turning to the study itself: The study observed each unique TCR and UMI combination more than ten times on average in raw reads.

General study findings and limits: Compared with follow-up, resection was when ubiquitous expanded tumor TCRs appeared in blood more.

The receptor comes from a male donor with early-stage non-small cell lung cancer. The input for sequencing was PBMCs, taken at surgery. This chain uses TRBV29-1 with TRBJ2-1; 12 bases map to TRBD2. CDR3 region: CSVEGLAGADEQFF. The DNA of the CDR3 is TGCAGCGTTGAAGGACTAGCGGGAGCCGATGAGCAGTTCTTC.